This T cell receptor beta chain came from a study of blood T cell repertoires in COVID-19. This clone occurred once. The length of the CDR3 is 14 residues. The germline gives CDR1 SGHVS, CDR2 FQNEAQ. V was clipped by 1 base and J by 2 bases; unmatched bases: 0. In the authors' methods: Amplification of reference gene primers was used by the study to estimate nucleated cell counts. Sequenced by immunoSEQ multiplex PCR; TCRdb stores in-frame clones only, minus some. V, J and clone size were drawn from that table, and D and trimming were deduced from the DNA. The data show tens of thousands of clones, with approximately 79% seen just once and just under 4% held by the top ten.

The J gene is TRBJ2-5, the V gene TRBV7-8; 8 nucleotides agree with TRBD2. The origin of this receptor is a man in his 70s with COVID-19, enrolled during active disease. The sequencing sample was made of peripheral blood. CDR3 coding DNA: TGTGCCAGCAGCTTAGGACTAGCGCAAGAGACCCAGTACTTC. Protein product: CASSLGLAQETQYF.